Listed below are T cell receptor beta chains from one sample, sequenced in a study of PD-L1 blockade in urothelial cancer. Generated by immunoSEQ multiplex PCR, the TCRdb table keeps only in-frame clones and is missing some. The sample yields about 76,000 clones, more than 85% seen once. This material consisted of PBMCs, taken around atezolizumab (anti-PD-L1) treatment. The receptor set was obtained from a woman older than 75 with urothelial cancer. CDR3s include the opening cysteine and the closing phenylalanine or tryptophan. The D gene is left open where the match is weak. Not every row has a clone size; where given, it reads once, few, many or a size class.

TRBJ2-1 | TRBV2 | . | . | TGTGCCAGCAGTGAAGCGCGATGGCAGGGGTCCTACAATGAGCAGTTCTTC | CASSEARWQGSYNEQFF
TRBJ1-2 | TRBV28 | few | TRBD1 | TGTGCCAGCAGTTTAGGTGGGGGACAGCTCTATGGCTACACCTTC | CASSLGGGQLYGYTF
TRBJ2-2 | TRBV6-5 | . | TRBD2 | TGTGCCAGCAGGCGCGGGAGTGAGGACACCGGGGAGCTGTTTTTT | CASRRGSEDTGELFF
TRBJ1-1 | TRBV6-5 | . | . | TGTGCCAGCAGTCCCCAAGGGGGGGGAACTGAAGCTTTCTTT | CASSPQGGGTEAFF
TRBJ1-1 | TRBV18 | . | TRBD1 | TGTGCCAGCTCACCTGCTATGATAGGGACAGGGGCCATGAACACTGAAGCTTTCTTT | CASSPAMIGTGAMNTEAFF
TRBJ2-7 | TRBV5-8 | . | TRBD2 | TGTGCCAGCAGCTTGGAGGCTAGCGGGACCCACGAGCAGTACTTC | CASSLEASGTHEQYF
TRBJ1-1 | TRBV5-1 | . | . | TGCGCCAGCAGCCGTGGGCCTGAGATAGACAGACTTGAAGCTTTCTTT | CASSRGPEIDRLEAFF
TRBJ1-5 | TRBV6-1 | . | TRBD1 | TGTGCCAGCAGTGAAGATGGGACAGGGCGAAGGAATCAGCCCCAGCATTTT | CASSEDGTGRRNQPQHF
TRBJ1-1 | TRBV28 | . | . | TGTGCCAGCAAAGGGGGGGCTTTGAACACTGAAGCTTTCTTT | CASKGGALNTEAFF
TRBJ2-5 | TRBV5-4 | . | . | TGTGCCAGCAGCTTGCGTCGCGGCCTAGAGACCCAGTACTTC | CASSLRRGLETQYF
TRBJ1-1 | TRBV5-4 | . | . | TGTGCCAGCAGCTTGGGGCGTCCCGGGGTTACTGAAGCTTTCTTT | CASSLGRPGVTEAFF
TRBJ2-5 | TRBV18 | . | TRBD1 | TGTGCCAGCTGGAAGGACAGGGACCAAGAGACCCAGTACTTC | CASWKDRDQETQYF
TRBJ2-7 | TRBV6-1 | . | TRBD1 | TGTGCCAGCAGTGAACTTTTAAGGACAGGGGTAGTCGAGCAGTACTTC | CASSELLRTGVVEQYF
TRBJ1-2 | TRBV18 | . | . | TGTGCCAGCTCACCACGACAGGACCCTAACTATGGCTACACCTTC | CASSPRQDPNYGYTF
TRBJ1-4 | TRBV9 | . | . | TGTGCCAGCAGCGTCGGGACTGCATCTGGAAAACTGTTTTTT | CASSVGTASGKLFF
TRBJ1-2 | TRBV5-4 | . | . | TGTGCCAGCAGCTTGGAGGCGGGCAACTATGGCTACACCTTC | CASSLEAGNYGYTF
TRBJ2-7 | TRBV6-6 | . | TRBD2 | TGTGCCAGCACCCGCGGTAGCGGGAGAGTCGAGCAGTACTTC | CASTRGSGRVEQYF
TRBJ2-1 | TRBV18 | . | TRBD2 | TGTGCCAGCTCCCCTAGCGGGAGGGTGTCCTACAATGAGCAGTTCTTC | CASSPSGRVSYNEQFF
TRBJ2-7 | TRBV7-8 | . | TRBD1 | TGTGCCAGCAGCTACAGGGGGCCTGGCTACGAGCAGTACTTC | CASSYRGPGYEQYF
TRBJ1-4 | TRBV29-1 | . | . | TGCAGCGTAGGAGTCGGTAATGAAAAACTGTTTTTT | CSVGVGNEKLFF
TRBJ2-3 | TRBV5-5 | . | . | TGTGCCAGCAGCTTGAACAGCCTCACAGATACGCAGTATTTT | CASSLNSLTDTQYF
TRBJ2-3 | TRBV7-8 | . | . | TGTGCCAGCAGCTTAGACAGGGCTGGGAGCACAGATACGCAGTATTTT | CASSLDRAGSTDTQYF
TRBJ1-2 | TRBV6-4 | . | . | TGTGCCAGCAGTGATAGTGTGAGTGGCTACACCTTC | CASSDSVSGYTF
TRBJ2-5 | TRBV11-3 | . | . | TGTGCCAGCAGCTTGGGCCCCGCGGAGACCCAGTACTTC | CASSLGPAETQYF
TRBJ2-1 | TRBV4-1 | . | TRBD2 | TGCGCCAGCAGCCCGCCCGGGACTAGAAGGAATGAGCAGTTCTTC | CASSPPGTRRNEQFF
TRBJ1-3 | TRBV5-6 | . | . | TGTGCCAGCAGCTTATTCAGGGACTCTGGAAACACCATATATTTT | CASSLFRDSGNTIYF
TRBJ2-7 | TRBV27 | once | TRBD2 | TGTGCCAGCAGTCTCAACGGACTAGCGGTAACCTACGAGCAGTACTTC | CASSLNGLAVTYEQYF
TRBJ1-2 | TRBV27 | . | TRBD1 | TGTGCCAGCAGTAGACAGGGCCAAGCTAACTATGGCTACACCTTC | CASSRQGQANYGYTF
TRBJ2-5 | TRBV6-1 | . | TRBD1 | TGTGCCAGTGGACAGGGCGGGCGAGAGACCCAGTACTTC | CASGQGGRETQYF
TRBJ1-5 | TRBV19 | few | . | TGTGCCAGTAGTAAGACTGGGCAGCCCCAGCATTTT | CASSKTGQPQHF
TRBJ1-1 | TRBV9 | . | . | TGTGCCAGCAGCGCCACCGGGATCCAGAACACTGAAGCTTTCTTT | CASSATGIQNTEAFF
TRBJ1-4 | TRBV5-4 | . | . | TGTGCCAGCAGCCCCGGACAGATTAATGAAAAACTGTTTTTT | CASSPGQINEKLFF
TRBJ1-2 | TRBV29-1 | . | . | TGCAGCGTGGAGGACAGAGGGAACTATGGCTACACCTTC | CSVEDRGNYGYTF
TRBJ2-1 | TRBV29-1 | . | TRBD1 | TGCAGCGTTGAAGACGGGACAGGGTTCAGTGAGCAGTTCTTC | CSVEDGTGFSEQFF
TRBJ1-2 | TRBV10-3 | . | . | TGTGCCATCAGGGAACAGGCTAACTATGGCTACACCTTC | CAIREQANYGYTF
TRBJ1-2 | TRBV27 | . | . | TGTGCCAGCGGAGGCAGGGGCCAGGGCTATGGCTACACCTTC | CASGGRGQGYGYTF
TRBJ1-1 | TRBV18 | . | . | TGTGCCAGCTCACCATTAATGAACACTGAAGCTTTCTTT | CASSPLMNTEAFF
TRBJ2-1 | TRBV12-5 | . | TRBD2 | TGTGCTAGTGGTTTGTTACTAGCGGGTGATTTCTACAATGAGCAGTTCTTC | CASGLLLAGDFYNEQFF
TRBJ2-2 | TRBV9 | . | . | TGTGCCAGCAGGACCGGAGTAACCCAAACCGGGGAGCTGTTTTTT | CASRTGVTQTGELFF
TRBJ1-1 | TRBV20-1 | . | TRBD1 | TGCAGTGCTAGGGGGGGACAGGCTGCTTTCTTT | CSARGGQAAFF
TRBJ2-3 | TRBV28 | . | . | TGTGCCAGCAGTCCCCTAACTTCTGGCACAGATACGCAGTATTTT | CASSPLTSGTDTQYF
TRBJ2-2 | TRBV11-2 | . | TRBD1 | TGTGCCAGCAGTTTTGTCGGGACAGGGGTGTCCGGGGAGCTGTTTTTT | CASSFVGTGVSGELFF
TRBJ2-6 | TRBV7-2 | . | . | TGTGCCAGCAGCTTAGCTAGCAGCTCTGGGGCCAACGTCCTGACTTTC | CASSLASSSGANVLTF
TRBJ2-3 | TRBV19 | . | . | TGTGCCAGTAGTTTTACAGCCACAGATACGCAGTATTTT | CASSFTATDTQYF
TRBJ2-7 | TRBV28 | . | . | TGTGCCAGCAGACCGACTAGTTTTGTGCAGTACTTC | CASRPTSFVQYF
TRBJ1-5 | TRBV19 | . | . | TGTGCCAGTACCCTACATCGGGGGGGAGTTTTCGACCAGCCCCAGCATTTT | CASTLHRGGVFDQPQHF
TRBJ1-5 | TRBV28 | once | . | TGTGCCAGCAGTTTACAAGGGGGCAATCAGCCCCAGCATTTT | CASSLQGGNQPQHF
TRBJ1-4 | TRBV28 | . | TRBD1 | TGTGCCAGCAGTTCCACAGGGGGCTCTCGTGAAAAACTGTTTTTT | CASSSTGGSREKLFF
TRBJ1-1 | TRBV5-6 | . | TRBD1 | TGTGCCAGCAGCCTGCTCCGGGACAGAAGGGCTTTCTTT | CASSLLRDRRAFF
TRBJ2-2 | TRBV7-3 | . | TRBD2 | TGTGCCAGCAGCACCCCGGGACTAGCGGGAGGTACCACCGGGGAGCTGTTTTTT | CASSTPGLAGGTTGELFF
TRBJ2-7 | TRBV28 | . | TRBD2 | TGTGCCAGCAGTACCCCCGGACTAGCCTCCTACGAGCAGTACTTC | CASSTPGLASYEQYF
TRBJ1-5 | TRBV2 | . | . | TGTGCCAGCAGGCCCAGGGATCGGGGGACCCTTTATAGCAATCAGCCCCAGCATTTT | CASRPRDRGTLYSNQPQHF
TRBJ1-3 | TRBV27 | . | . | TGTGCCAGCAGTTCACAGGCGGAATGGGGCACCATATATTTT | CASSSQAEWGTIYF
TRBJ1-3 | TRBV10-3 | once | . | TGTGCCATCAGTGGAGAGAGAGGAGGAGTAACCAGCTCTGGAAACACCATATATTTT | CAISGERGGVTSSGNTIYF
TRBJ2-5 | TRBV9 | . | TRBD2 | TGTGCCAGCAGCCCTGGACTAGCGAGACAAGAGACCCAGTACTTC | CASSPGLARQETQYF
TRBJ2-7 | TRBV7-6 | . | . | TGTGCCAGCAGCCCCCACCCGGGTCGTCAGGGGTCGTCGGGTGAGCAGTACTTC | CASSPHPGRQGSSGEQYF
TRBJ2-2 | TRBV18 | once | TRBD2 | TGTGCCAGCTCACCATCGCTAGCGGGATACACCGGGGAGCTGTTTTTT | CASSPSLAGYTGELFF
TRBJ2-4 | TRBV2 | . | TRBD2 | TGTGCCAGCAAAGCCGGGAGGTATGGCAGCATTCAGTACTTC | CASKAGRYGSIQYF
TRBJ2-1 | TRBV4-1 | . | TRBD2 | TGCGCCAGCAGCCCTCGGGAGGTAGGAAATGAGCAGTTCTTC | CASSPREVGNEQFF
TRBJ2-7 | TRBV28 | . | TRBD1 | TGTGCCAGCAGCCCGACAGGGCCCTCCTACGAGCAGTACTTC | CASSPTGPSYEQYF